This is a list of T cell receptor beta chains from one sample in a study of blood T cell repertoires in COVID-19. Method: immunoSEQ multiplex PCR; TCRdb's copy keeps in-frame clones and lacks some. The data contain around 500,000 clones, about 85% of them seen just once; the ten biggest clones take up approximately 8%. The sequencing sample was made of PBMCs or T cells enriched from blood (not recorded which). Receptors originate from a woman aged 60-75 years who had recovered from COVID-19. Each CDR3 is given with its conserved first and last residue. The order of the fields is D gene, V gene, clone size, J gene, CDR3 protein, CDR3 DNA. The D gene is left open where the match is weak. Some rows have no size entry. The others give once, few or many, or a class for an expanded clone.

TRBD1	TRBV6-1	.	TRBJ1-6	CASSERLGQGGNSPLHF	TGTGCCAGCAGTGAACGGCTCGGTCAGGGGGGTAATTCACCCCTCCACTTT
.	TRBV5-1	.	TRBJ2-2	CASGARNTGELFF	TGCGCCAGCGGTGCCAGGAACACCGGGGAGCTGTTTTTT
.	TRBV10-3	.	TRBJ2-1	CAISFSYNEQFF	TGTGCCATCAGCTTCTCCTACAATGAGCAGTTCTTC
.	TRBV6-5	.	TRBJ1-3	CASSYSAVGEGNTIYF	TGTGCCAGCAGTTACTCGGCTGTTGGGGAGGGGAACACCATATATTTT
.	TRBV6-5	.	TRBJ1-6	CASSYSTGLNSPLHF	TGTGCCAGCAGTTACTCGACAGGACTTAATTCACCCCTCCACTTT
.	TRBV25-1	.	TRBJ1-2	CASSLARGEGYTF	TGTGCCAGCAGCCTAGCCAGGGGTGAAGGCTACACCTTC
TRBD2	TRBV3-1/TRBV3-2	.	TRBJ2-5	CASSIPGLGETQYF	TGTGCCAGCAGCATACCGGGACTAGGGGAGACCCAGTACTTC
TRBD1	TRBV5-1	.	TRBJ1-3	CASSFGQGRYNSGNTIYF	TGCGCCAGCAGCTTCGGACAGGGCCGTTACAACTCTGGAAACACCATATATTTT
.	TRBV5-1	.	TRBJ2-1	CASSMGQYNEQFF	TGCGCCAGCAGCATGGGGCAATACAATGAGCAGTTCTTC
TRBD1	TRBV3-1/TRBV3-2	.	TRBJ1-5	CASSQGDRGFQPQHF	TGTGCCAGCAGCCAAGGGGACAGGGGTTTTCAGCCCCAGCATTTT
TRBD1	TRBV5-1	.	TRBJ2-2	CASSLAGDRGTGELFF	TGCGCCAGCAGCTTGGCCGGGGACAGAGGGACCGGGGAGCTGTTTTTT
.	TRBV5-8	.	TRBJ1-5	CASSFSSPPQHF	TGTGCCAGCAGCTTCTCTTCCCCGCCCCAGCATTTT
.	TRBV14	.	TRBJ1-2	CASSQTDRAYGYTF	TGTGCCAGCAGCCAAACGGACAGAGCATATGGCTACACCTTC
.	TRBV7-2	.	TRBJ2-2	CASSAGSITGELFF	TGTGCCAGCAGTGCGGGATCCATCACCGGGGAGCTGTTTTTT
TRBD1	TRBV19	.	TRBJ1-6	CASSMYRGNSPLHF	TGTGCCAGTAGTATGTACAGGGGAAATTCACCCCTCCACTTT
TRBD2	TRBV29-1	.	TRBJ2-3	CSVGGSGGGDTQYF	TGCAGCGTTGGAGGAAGCGGGGGGGGAGATACGCAGTATTTT
.	TRBV27	.	TRBJ2-3	CASSFMGSGTDTQYF	TGTGCCAGCAGTTTTATGGGTAGCGGCACAGATACGCAGTATTTT
.	TRBV6-2/TRBV6-3	once	TRBJ2-1	CASSSDRIAPLNEQFF	TGTGCCAGCAGTTCTGACAGGATCGCCCCCCTCAATGAGCAGTTCTTC
.	TRBV27	.	TRBJ2-2	CASREAYTGELFF	TGTGCCAGCAGGGAGGCTTACACCGGGGAGCTGTTTTTT
.	TRBV29-1	once	TRBJ2-4	CSVEEWRGAKNIQYF	TGCAGCGTTGAAGAATGGCGGGGAGCCAAAAACATTCAGTACTTC
.	TRBV5-1	.	TRBJ1-1	CASSLAQSYTEAFF	TGCGCCAGCAGCTTGGCACAGTCCTACACTGAAGCTTTCTTT
TRBD1	TRBV5-1	few	TRBJ1-5	CASSPGTGTNQPQHF	TGCGCCAGCAGCCCCGGGACAGGGACCAATCAGCCCCAGCATTTT
TRBD1	TRBV20-1	.	TRBJ1-2	CSASKVGQGGNGYTF	TGCAGTGCTAGTAAAGTCGGACAGGGCGGGAATGGCTACACCTTC